The T cell receptor (beta chain) under discussion was sequenced for a study of blood T cell repertoires in COVID-19. As for the study in general: Samples taken during acute and convalescent COVID-19 were collected in the United States, Italy and Spain. From T cells, B-cell-depleted T cells, or PBMCs came the material, which was cDNA or gDNA.

CDR3 length: 13 residues. Trimming cost V 8 bases and J 6 bases, with 16 bases left between them. Germline CDR1 and CDR2: SGHTA and FQGNSA. Enrolment of Seattle patients took place during active infection, and they were followed longitudinally. As originally analysed: Amplifying reference gene primers gave estimates of nucleated cell counts. Repertoires were generated with immunoSEQ multiplex PCR, while TCRdb's copy carries only in-frame clones and drops some. Clone size and the V and J calls come from that table; the DNA yielded D and trimming. Among roughly 200,000 clones, around 86% were seen once, and the ten largest hold 8% to 10%.

V usage is TRBV7-2 and J usage is TRBJ1-1; the D is unclear. The sequenced sample consisted of peripheral blood. This sequence was found in a woman aged 80 or over with COVID-19, enrolled during active disease. The CDR3 here is CASSSREAAEAFF. CDR3 bases: TGTGCCAGCTCGTCTAGGGAGGCGGCTGAAGCTTTCTTT.